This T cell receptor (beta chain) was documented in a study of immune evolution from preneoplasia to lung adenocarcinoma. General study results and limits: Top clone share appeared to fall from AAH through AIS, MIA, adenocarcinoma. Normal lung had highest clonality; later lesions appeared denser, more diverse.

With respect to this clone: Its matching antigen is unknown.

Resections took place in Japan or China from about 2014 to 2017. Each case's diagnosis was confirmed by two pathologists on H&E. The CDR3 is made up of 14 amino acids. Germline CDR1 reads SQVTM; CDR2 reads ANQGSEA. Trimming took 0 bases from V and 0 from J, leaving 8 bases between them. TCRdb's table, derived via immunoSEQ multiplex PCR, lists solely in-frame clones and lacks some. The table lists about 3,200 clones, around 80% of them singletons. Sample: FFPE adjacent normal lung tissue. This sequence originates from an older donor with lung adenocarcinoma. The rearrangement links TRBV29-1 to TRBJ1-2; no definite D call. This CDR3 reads CSVEDLMTNYGYTF. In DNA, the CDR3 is TGCAGCGTTGAAGATCTTATGACTAACTATGGCTACACCTTC.